This T cell receptor (beta chain) was profiled in a study of blood T cell repertoires in COVID-19. Overall study context: Collection of acute and convalescent COVID-19 samples took place in the United States, Italy and Spain. From T cells, B-cell-depleted T cells, or PBMCs came the material, which was cDNA or gDNA.

In the authors' methods: By means of reference gene primer amplification, nucleated cell counts were estimated. Produced via immunoSEQ multiplex PCR; TCRdb's table is partial and in-frame only. Clone size and the V and J calls come from that table; the DNA yielded D and trimming. The table has hundreds of thousands of clones, more than 85% seen once. The germline V gene has CDR1 DFQATT and CDR2 SNEGSKA (reference sequence). Trimming removed 3 bases from V and 8 bases from J, with 14 bases in between. There are 13 residues in the CDR3. The source material was peripheral blood. The chain couples TRBV20-1 to TRBJ2-1; D call uncertain. This sequence was found in a man between 65 and 79 years old with acute or convalescent COVID-19. The DNA for the CDR3 is TGCAGTGCTAGTCTCAACCCCCGGGATGAGCAGTTCTTC. It specifies CSASLNPRDEQFF.